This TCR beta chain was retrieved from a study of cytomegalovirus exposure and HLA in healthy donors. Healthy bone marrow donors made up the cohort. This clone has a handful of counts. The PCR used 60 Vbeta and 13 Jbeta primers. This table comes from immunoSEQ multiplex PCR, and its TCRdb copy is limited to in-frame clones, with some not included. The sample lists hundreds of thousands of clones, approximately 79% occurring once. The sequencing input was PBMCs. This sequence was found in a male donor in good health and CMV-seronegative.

For the CDR3, the DNA is TGTGCCAGCAGCCGGGGGACAGGCTATGGCTACACCTTC. Its translation is CASSRGTGYGYTF. The chain employs TRBV7-9 and TRBJ1-2; TRBD1 aligns across 8 bases. Germline CDR1 and CDR2: SEHNR and FQNEAQ (reference sequence). The junction had 3 bases not matched to a gene; V was cut back by 5 bases and J by 4 bases. This CDR3 has 13 amino acids.